The 20 T cell receptor beta chains below were found in one sample sequenced in a study of spatial heterogeneity in lung cancer. This sample's time point: sample taken at primary tumor resection. Extraction of whole RNA from tumor, nontumor lung or frozen PBMC preceded unsorted sequencing. TCRdb called the 5' RACE reads again in MiXCR, with one record for every CDR3 protein. Altogether 40,000 to 45,000 distinct CDR3 sequences are present, around 15% being singletons, with the ten largest covering 50% to 60%. Sequenced material: PBMCs, taken at surgery. The receptors derive from a male donor with early-stage non-small cell lung cancer.

A remark on this clonotype: Its ends do not fully match the called genes, so a read error is possible. V is TRBV28 and J is TRBJ1-5; 9 bases match TRBD1. This CDR3 comprises 16 residues. Germline V gene data show CDR1 as MDHEN and CDR2 as SYDVKM. CDR3 coding DNA: TGTGTCAGCAGTTTAGGGACAGGGAGTGGCAATCAGCCCCAGCATTTT. This translates into CVSSLGTGSGNQPQHF.

This clonotype was seen many times. The chain joins TRBV6-2 or TRBV6-3 to TRBJ2-5; D is uncertain. Germline values: CDR1 MNHEY, CDR2 SVGEGT. V lost 2 bases, J lost 4 bases, and 20 bases lay in between. The CDR3 sequence is 17 residues long. CDR3: CASSYLFGNPSLETQYF. The CDR3 bases are TGTGCCAGCAGTTACCTTTTCGGCAACCCCTCGCTAGAGACCCAGTACTTC.

The chain is built from TRBV5-4 and TRBJ2-1; D gene ambiguous. Trimming removed 0 bases from V and 7 bases from J, with 11 bases in between. Germline CDR1 reads SGHNT; CDR2 reads YYREEE (reference sequence). This CDR3 contains 14 residues. This CDR3 is CASSLEPMGNEQFF. The CDR3 DNA sequence: TGTGCCAGCAGCTTGGAGCCGATGGGGAATGAGCAGTTCTTC.

This sequence joins TRBV6-5 and TRBJ2-7; 11 bases are a match to TRBD1. The V gene end was trimmed by 2 bases and the J gene end by 5 bases; junction bases not matched to a gene: 5. CDR3 size: 15 residues. CDR1 is MNHEY, CDR2 SVGAGI, per germline. The CDR3: CASSYRGQGVHEQYF. CDR3 in DNA: TGTGCCAGCAGTTACCGGGGACAGGGGGTGCACGAGCAGTACTTC.

This clonotype was observed at least ten times. The chain employs TRBV25-1 and TRBJ2-7; unclear D gene. The CDR3 has 12 amino acids. The germline CDR1 and CDR2 sequences are MGHDK and SYGVNS. V was shortened by 4 bases and J by 7 bases, with 11 bases between the two germline ends. The CDR3 region is CASSAQKGEQYF. CDR3 in DNA: TGTGCCAGCAGTGCCCAAAAAGGGGAGCAGTACTTC.

This clonotype came up a few times. The chain recombines TRBV5-1 with TRBJ2-5, with a tentative D call TRBD1 (7 bases). CDR3 length: 14 amino acids. The V end lost 5 bases, the J end lost 3 bases, and 14 bases lay between the germline ends. The germline V gene encodes CDR1 SGHRS and CDR2 YFSETQ. The CDR3 bases are TGCGCCAGCAGTGTCCAGGGGGGAAAAGAGACCCAGTACTTC. Translation: CASSVQGGKETQYF. The whole variable domain, remainder taken from reference TRBV5-1 and TRBJ2-5, is KAGVTQTPRYLIKTRGQQVTLSCSPISGHRSVSWYQQTPGQGLQFLFEYFSETQRNKGNFPGRFSGRQFSNSRSEMNVSTLELGDSALYLCASSVQGGKETQYFGPGTRLLVL.

This clonotype was counted many times. The chain joins TRBV20-1 to TRBJ1-2, with unresolved D. Germline assignment: CDR1 DFQATT and CDR2 SNEGSKA (reference sequence). V was pared by 0 bases and J by 8 bases, with 10 bases between. The CDR3 consists of 12 residues. The CDR3: CSARDDTVGYTF. CDR3 nucleotides: TGCAGTGCTAGAGATGACACTGTCGGCTACACCTTC.

This clonotype showed up many times. This chain joins TRBV29-1 and TRBJ2-3; D possibly matches TRBD1 or TRBD2 (5 bases each). CDR1 and CDR2 from the germline V gene are SQVTM and ANQGSEA. V lost 4 bases to trimming and J lost 3 bases, with 17 bases between them. This CDR3 comprises 15 residues. CDR3 sequence reads: CSVAGRGAPTDTQYF. The CDR3 coding sequence is TGCAGCGTTGCGGGCAGAGGGGCCCCAACAGATACGCAGTATTTT.

The chain recombines TRBV2 with TRBJ2-1; D gene unclear. V was shortened by 7 bases and J by 3 bases, with 16 bases between the two germline ends. This CDR3 is 15 amino acids long. CDR1 and CDR2 from the germline V gene are SNHLY and FYNNEI. The CDR3 DNA reads TGTGCCAGCAACTTGGACGGATCCTTCTACAATGAGCAGTTCTTC. It translates to CASNLDGSFYNEQFF.

The chain uses TRBV7-9 and TRBJ2-7; 12 bases are shared with TRBD2. Germline assignment: CDR1 SEHNR and CDR2 FQNEAQ (reference sequence). Trimming removed 4 bases from V and 8 bases from J; junction bases left unmatched: 9. The CDR3 extends over 15 amino acids. The CDR3 DNA is TGTGCCAGCAGCTATACGAAAACTAGCGGGGGGAAGCAGTACTTC. As protein: CASSYTKTSGGKQYF.

The chain uses TRBV4-3 and TRBJ2-6, with D possibly being TRBD2 (6 bases). CDR1 is LGHNA and CDR2 is YSLEER in the germline V gene. There are 18 residues in the CDR3. V lost 4 bases and J lost 3, with 19 bases in between. The CDR3 is CASSPDLNQGGGANVLTF. In DNA, the CDR3 is TGCGCCAGCAGCCCAGACCTTAATCAGGGAGGTGGGGCCAACGTCCTGACTTTC.

The rearrangement joins TRBV19 to TRBJ2-7; the D is unclear. CDR1 and CDR2 (germline): LNHDA, SQIVND (reference sequence). The CDR3 covers 14 residues. The V end lost 5 bases, the J end lost 2 bases, and 13 bases lay between the germline ends. CDR3 sequence reads: CASSSMGLTYEQYF. Here the CDR3 DNA reads TGTGCCAGTAGTTCCATGGGATTGACCTACGAGCAGTACTTC.

Comment on this clonotype: A much larger clone sits a single nucleotide away, making a read error possible. V is TRBV21-1 and J is TRBJ2-1. TRBV21-1 counts as a pseudogene. The CDR3 has 13 residues. CDR3 amino acids: CASSNNGFYEQFF. The CDR3 DNA is TGTGCCAGCAGCAATAACGGCTTTTATGAGCAGTTCTTC.

This clonotype has at least ten counts. V usage is TRBV7-2 and J usage is TRBJ2-1; possibly TRBD1 for D (5 bases). The length of the CDR3 is 15 residues. V lost 6 bases, J lost 0 bases, and 12 bases lay in between. The V gene's germline CDR1 is SGHTA and CDR2 FQGNSA. In DNA form, the CDR3 reads TGTGCCAGCAGTGAGACAGCAAGCTCCTACAATGAGCAGTTCTTC. Protein product: CASSETASSYNEQFF.

This clonotype was seen at least ten times. The chain is built from TRBV2 and TRBJ2-3, with 8 bases matching TRBD2. Trimming at V came to 4 bases and at J to 4 bases, leaving 4 bases not matched to a gene. This CDR3 region has 14 residues. Germline values: CDR1 SNHLY, CDR2 FYNNEI. Here the CDR3 reads CASSAGGGPDTQYF. DNA of the CDR3: TGTGCCAGCAGTGCGGGAGGGGGGCCAGATACGCAGTATTTT.

The chain combines TRBV18 with TRBJ2-1, with 10 bases that match TRBD2. Germline values: CDR1 KGHSH, CDR2 LQKENI. V shed 5 bases, J shed 5 bases, and the junction held 3 bases outside the gene matches. CDR3 length: 14 amino acids. CDR3 residues: CASSSSGRHNEQFF. The CDR3 region has the DNA TGTGCCAGCTCATCTAGCGGGAGACACAATGAGCAGTTCTTC. Together with reference TRBV18 and TRBJ2-1, the CDR3 gives the full variable domain: NAGVMQNPRHLVRRRGQEARLRCSPMKGHSHVYWYRQLPEEGLKFMVYLQKENIIDESGMPKERFSAEFPKEGPSILRIQQVVRGDSAAYFCASSSSGRHNEQFFGPGTRLTVL.

This clonotype occurred many times. The chain joins TRBV11-3 to TRBJ1-3; no clear D. Germline V CDR1 and CDR2: SGHNT, YENEEA. This CDR3 has 15 residues. The germline V and J ends were trimmed by 5 bases and 3 bases, with 14 bases remaining between them. The DNA for the CDR3 is TGTGCCAGCAGCCAGAATACCTTCGGTGGAAACACCATATATTTT. It codes for CASSQNTFGGNTIYF.

The chain employs TRBV10-2 and TRBJ1-5; D unclear. Germline V lookup: CDR1 WSHSY, CDR2 SAAADI. Trimming took 1 base from V and 1 from J, leaving 8 bases between them. CDR3 length: 15 amino acids. As DNA, the CDR3 is TGCGCCAGCAGTGAGTGGTCTCTAAGCAATCAGCCCCAGCATTTT. Translating it yields CASSEWSLSNQPQHF.

This clonotype has more than one count but fewer than ten. J is TRBJ2-2 and V is TRBV20-1; D is unclear. Germline V gives CDR1 DFQATT, CDR2 SNEGSKA (reference sequence). The ends were cut back, 0 bases at V and 3 bases at J, with 14 bases in the middle. The CDR3 is 16 amino acids. CDR3 in amino acids: CSARDTQVSYTGELFF. In DNA, the CDR3 is TGCAGTGCTAGAGATACCCAGGTATCCTACACCGGGGAGCTGTTTTTT.

This clonotype has more than one count but fewer than ten. The chain couples TRBV5-1 to TRBJ2-7, with D possibly being TRBD2 (6 bases). V was cut by 0 bases and J by 4 bases, with 14 bases left in between. Germline CDR1 and CDR2: SGHRS and YFSETQ. The CDR3 runs 15 residues. The CDR3 DNA follows: TGCGCCAGCAGCTTGGGAGTCTCGGGGAGGTACGAGCAGTACTTC. Translated: CASSLGVSGRYEQYF.